A single sample is the source of the 13 T cell receptor beta chains below, sequenced in a study of vaccination and CD4 T cells after COVID-19. Documented time point: late sampling 161 to 241 days after vaccination in a few convalescent patients. Treatment in this sample: roughly 10-day PBMC culture with coronavirus spike peptide pools or control peptides (ViraFEST assay). Which antigens these TCRs recognize remains unknown. An Oncomine TCR Beta short-read assay was used to sequence the DNA from cultured CD4+ T cells. TCRdb re-called the PCR reads through MiXCR, storing one row per CDR3 protein. Among 20,000 to 25,000 distinct CDR3 sequences listed, 30% to 35% were seen once. Here the sequenced sample was CD4+ T cells from blood, cultured in vitro, taken about 7 months after SARS-CoV-2 vaccination. The receptors derive from a human donor who had recovered from COVID-19.

This chain joins TRBV5-4 and TRBJ2-1; 8 bases agree with TRBD2. CDR1 SGHNT and CDR2 YYREEE come from the germline V gene (reference sequence). V lost 3 bases to trimming and J lost 5 bases; unmatched junction nucleotides: 4. CDR3 length equals 14 residues. CDR3 sequence reads: CASSWGLVNNEQFF. CDR3 in DNA: TGTGCCAGCAGCTGGGGACTAGTCAACAATGAGCAGTTCTTC.

The chain carries TRBV6-5 and TRBJ1-6; possibly TRBD1 for D (6 bases). The CDR3 consists of 13 residues. From germline, CDR1 is MNHEY and CDR2 SVGAGI. V lost 2 bases and J lost 7, with 6 bases in between. CDR3 coding DNA: TGTGCCAGCAGTTACCAGGGGAATTCACCCCTCCACTTT. Translated: CASSYQGNSPLHF.

The chain carries TRBV5-4 and TRBJ2-5; D might be TRBD2 (6 bases). The CDR3 extends over 13 amino acids. CDR1 is SGHNT, CDR2 YYREEE, per germline (reference sequence). V was trimmed by 9 bases and J by 4 bases, leaving 16 bases between them. The CDR3 here is CATGLIEGETQYF. CDR3 sequence (DNA): TGTGCCACGGGACTGATTGAGGGAGAGACCCAGTACTTC.

In this sample, this clonotype turned up a few times. CDR3 nucleotide sequence: TGTGCCACCAGCAAGGACCAGGGGATAATTAATTCACCCCTCCACTTT. The encoded protein is CATSKDQGIINSPLHF. The chain joins TRBV15 to TRBJ1-6, with D perhaps TRBD1 (6 bases). Trimming stripped 4 bases from V and 6 bases from J, with 16 bases between. The CDR3 spans 16 residues. CDR1 and CDR2 from the germline V gene are LNHNV and YYDKDF (reference sequence).

A single count supports this clonotype. The rearrangement joins TRBV4-2 to TRBJ2-5; 11 bases map to TRBD1. The CDR3 totals 17 residues. After removal of 2 bases from V and 4 bases from J, the junction contained 9 bases not matched to a gene. Looked up from germline, CDR1 is LGHNA and CDR2 is YNFKEQ. The CDR3 loop reads CASSQKGPGQGGETQYF. The CDR3 DNA follows: TGTGCCAGCAGCCAAAAGGGCCCGGGACAGGGGGGAGAGACCCAGTACTTC.

The chain combines TRBV7-8 with TRBJ2-1, with D tentatively TRBD1 or TRBD2 (5 bases each). The ends were cut back, 8 bases at V and 6 bases at J, with 11 bases in the middle. The germline V gene has CDR1 SGHVS and CDR2 FQNEAQ. The CDR3 covers 12 residues. CDR3 bases: TGTGCCAGCTCGGGGCCCCTCAATGAGCAGTTCTTC. Translating gives CASSGPLNEQFF.

The V and J genes are TRBV24-1 and TRBJ2-5; tentatively, D is TRBD2 (6 bases). The CDR3 is 13 amino acids. Germline values: CDR1 KGHDR, CDR2 SFDVKD. V lost 4 bases and J 5 bases, leaving 10 bases between the germline ends. This CDR3 reads CATSDGGLETQYF. In DNA form, the CDR3 reads TGTGCCACCAGTGACGGAGGGCTGGAGACCCAGTACTTC.

V usage is TRBV28 and J usage is TRBJ2-6; TRBD1 agrees at 9 bases. Germline values: CDR1 MDHEN, CDR2 SYDVKM. Trimming took 6 bases from V and 1 from J; bases not matched to a gene: 10. The CDR3 covers 18 residues. The CDR3 reads CASSPGQGFLSGANVLTF. CDR3 nucleotide sequence: TGTGCCAGCAGCCCGGGACAGGGATTTCTTTCTGGGGCCAACGTCCTGACTTTC.

This clonotype was counted a few times. V gene TRBV5-1 combines with J gene TRBJ1-6, with D tentatively TRBD1 (5 bases). Per the germline V gene, CDR1 is SGHRS and CDR2 is YFSETQ. Between the trimmed V and J ends, which lost 1 base and 10 bases, there was a span of 9 bases. The length of the CDR3 is 13 residues. DNA for the CDR3: TGCGCCAGCAGCTTGAACGGGGACTCACCCCTCCACTTT. Translating it yields CASSLNGDSPLHF.

The chain has TRBV10-3 and TRBJ2-7, with no clear D. Looked up from germline, CDR1 is ENHRY and CDR2 is SYGVKD. V lost 11 bases, J lost 6 bases, and 11 bases lay in between. The CDR3 contains 10 residues. The CDR3 coding sequence is TGTGCCGTTCTCTCGTCCGAGCAGTACTTC. Its translation is CAVLSSEQYF.

Only a few counts were recorded for this clonotype. CDR3 amino acids: CASRSSGKTYEQYF. CDR3 sequence (DNA): TGTGCCAGCAGATCGAGCGGGAAGACCTACGAGCAGTACTTC. The V call is TRBV6-2 or TRBV6-3, the J call TRBJ2-7, with 7 bases lining up with TRBD2. The CDR3 contains 14 residues. Trimming at V came to 6 bases and at J to 2 bases, leaving 7 bases not matched to a gene. The germline gives CDR1 MNHEY, CDR2 SVGEGT.

The chain has TRBV19 and TRBJ2-1; D may be TRBD2 (5 bases). V lost 4 bases and J 0 bases, leaving 10 bases between the germline ends. Germline CDR1 LNHDA, CDR2 SQIVND (reference sequence). The length of the CDR3 is 15 residues. The CDR3 DNA reads TGTGCCAGTAGTACGAGGGAGAGCTCCTACAATGAGCAGTTCTTC. This sequence encodes CASSTRESSYNEQFF.

This clonotype was counted a few times. V usage is TRBV4-1 and J usage is TRBJ1-5, with D uncertain. This CDR3 spans 14 amino acids. Deletions cut 0 bases from V and 5 bases from J, with 8 bases between. Germline CDR1 MGHRA, CDR2 YSYEKL. CDR3 loop: CASSQDRQDQPQHF. In DNA form, the CDR3 reads TGCGCCAGCAGCCAAGATCGCCAGGATCAGCCCCAGCATTTT.